This passage covers 19 T cell receptor beta chains from one sample sequenced in a study of blood T cell repertoires in COVID-19. TCRdb keeps only in-frame clones here, not all; method: immunoSEQ multiplex PCR. Here the sample spans under 130,000 clones, less than 90% being singletons. The sequencing sample was made of peripheral blood. These receptors were obtained from a human donor in a cohort sampled during active COVID-19.

The chain combines TRBV9 with TRBJ2-5; D gene ambiguous. Trimming cost V 0 bases and J 5 bases, with 11 bases left between them. This CDR3 has 14 residues. CDR1 SGDLS and CDR2 YYNGEE come from the germline V gene. The CDR3 DNA reads as TGTGCCAGCAGCGTAGGTTACCTAAGCGAGACCCAGTACTTC. Its protein product is CASSVGYLSETQYF.

The rearrangement joins TRBV28 to TRBJ2-7; 8 bases match TRBD1. V shed 4 bases and J 3 bases; nucleotides not matched to a gene: 5. The germline CDR1 and CDR2 sequences are MDHEN and SYDVKM. CDR3 length equals 14 residues. The CDR3 DNA follows: TGTGCCAGCAGTTCGGACAGGGACCTCTACGAGCAGTACTTC. This translates into CASSSDRDLYEQYF.

The CDR3 nucleotides are TGTGCCAGTAGTACCGGACAGCTCACAGATACGCAGTATTTT. Its protein product is CASSTGQLTDTQYF. The chain carries TRBV19 and TRBJ2-3; D possibly corresponds to TRBD1 (6 bases). V was clipped by 4 bases and J by 2 bases, with 10 bases between them. This CDR3 region has 14 residues. Germline V gene sequence: CDR1 LNHDA, CDR2 SQIVND (reference sequence).

This sequence joins TRBV6-6 and TRBJ1-5; D might be TRBD1 (5 bases). Trimming took off 2 bases at V and 0 bases at J, with 11 bases between the two ends. CDR3 size: 16 residues. The V gene's germline CDR1 is MNHNY and CDR2 SVGAGI (reference sequence). CDR3 nucleotide sequence: TGTGCCAGCAGTTACAACCGGGACTATAGCAATCAGCCCCAGCATTTT. The encoded protein is CASSYNRDYSNQPQHF.

The rearrangement joins TRBV27 to TRBJ2-1; D ambiguous. The V gene lost 6 bases and the J gene lost 5 bases, with 14 bases spanning the gap. The CDR3 sequence is 14 residues long. Germline values: CDR1 MNHEY, CDR2 SMNVEV (reference sequence). The CDR3 DNA sequence: TGTGCCAGCAGATATGTCCCAAGCCACAATGAGCAGTTCTTC. Protein: CASRYVPSHNEQFF.

The chain carries TRBV7-9 and TRBJ2-7, with 7 bases that match TRBD1. The CDR3 length is 16 residues. From germline, CDR1 is SEHNR and CDR2 FQNEAQ (reference sequence). J gave up 0 bases and V 5 bases, and 10 bases lay outside the gene matches. This CDR3 reads CASSAIQGPSSYEQYF. For the CDR3, the DNA is TGTGCCAGCAGCGCAATACAGGGGCCCAGCTCCTACGAGCAGTACTTC.

This clone was counted a single time. V usage is TRBV5-4 and J usage is TRBJ1-1, with D possibly being TRBD1 (6 bases). Germline assignment: CDR1 SGHNT and CDR2 YYREEE (reference sequence). This CDR3 has 18 residues. With 1 base removed from V and 4 bases from J, the gap between germline ends came to 23 bases. Written as DNA, the CDR3 is TGTGCCAGCAGCTTGAACGGGCAGGGGTTTTTTCGGCGCACTGAAGCTTTCTTT. Its protein product is CASSLNGQGFFRRTEAFF.

The genes are TRBV2 and TRBJ2-7, with 9 bases that match TRBD1. Germline trimming cut 2 bases from V and 6 bases from J; bases unmatched to any gene: 8. CDR1 SNHLY and CDR2 FYNNEI come from the germline V gene. The CDR3 totals 15 residues. CDR3 nucleotide sequence: TGTGCCAGCAGTGAAACGGGACAGGGTTTGCGCGAGCAGTACTTC. It translates to CASSETGQGLREQYF.

This clone was observed a few times. The rearrangement uses TRBV2 and TRBJ2-7; 13 bases map to TRBD2. The CDR3 spans 16 residues. From germline, CDR1 is SNHLY and CDR2 FYNNEI. The V segment lost 10 bases and the J segment 3 bases; nucleotides outside the gene matches: 12. As DNA, the CDR3 is TGTGCCACTTCGATTAAAGGGACTAGCGGGGTCTACGAGCAGTACTTC. This codes for CATSIKGTSGVYEQYF.

A single count supports this clone. The rearrangement joins TRBV5-8 to TRBJ2-1, with D possibly being TRBD1 (6 bases). The germline V gene encodes CDR1 SGHTS and CDR2 YDEGEE. CDR3 length: 15 residues. Trimming left V 2 bases short and J 2 bases short, with 11 bases between. CDR3: CASSFQGLPYNEQFF. CDR3 sequence (DNA): TGTGCCAGCAGCTTCCAGGGGTTACCCTACAATGAGCAGTTCTTC.

As concerns this clone: A junction boundary mismatches the germline segment, possibly from a read error. J is TRBJ2-1 and V is TRBV7-9; 11 positions match TRBD2. The germline gives CDR1 SEHNR, CDR2 FQNEAQ (reference sequence). The CDR3 has 14 residues. CDR3 region: CASSIAGGRNEQFF. Written as DNA, the CDR3 is TGTGCCAGCAGCATAGCGGGAGGGCGCAATGAGCAGTTCTTC.

V gene TRBV5-6 combines with J gene TRBJ2-1; a possible D gene is TRBD2 (6 bases). The CDR3 consists of 16 residues. In germline, CDR1 is SGHDT, CDR2 YYEEEE. Trimming took 0 bases from V and 2 from J, leaving 12 bases between them. In DNA, the CDR3 is TGTGCCAGCAGCTTGGGGGCGGGAAAAGCCTACAATGAGCAGTTCTTC. Translating it yields CASSLGAGKAYNEQFF. Together with reference TRBV5-6 and TRBJ2-1, the CDR3 gives the full variable domain: DAGVTQSPTHLIKTRGQQVTLRCSPKSGHDTVSWYQQALGQGPQFIFQYYEEEERQRGNFPDRFSGHQFPNYSSELNVNALLLGDSALYLCASSLGAGKAYNEQFFGPGTRLTVL.

The gene calls are TRBV25-1 and TRBJ2-7; D may be TRBD1 (6 bases). V lost 1 base and J 2 bases, leaving 9 bases between the germline ends. Germline values: CDR1 MGHDK, CDR2 SYGVNS. The CDR3 totals 14 residues. The CDR3 spells CASSESGAAYEQYF. CDR3 DNA: TGTGCCAGCAGTGAATCAGGGGCCGCCTACGAGCAGTACTTC.

This clone was observed a single time. V and J are TRBV11-2 and TRBJ2-3; the match to TRBD1 covers 7 bases. This CDR3 has 15 residues. V lost 11 bases to trimming and J lost 0 bases; unmatched junction nucleotides: 11. Looked up from germline, CDR1 is SGHAT and CDR2 is FQNNGV. In DNA, the CDR3 is TGTGCCGTTCCCCGGGAACAGGGGAGCACAGATACGCAGTATTTT. Protein sequence: CAVPREQGSTDTQYF.

This clone showed up just once. This sequence joins TRBV4-1 and TRBJ1-5; the match to TRBD1 covers 7 bases. This CDR3 has 16 amino acids. CDR1 is MGHRA and CDR2 is YSYEKL in the germline V gene. The ends lost 5 bases at V and 4 bases at J; junction bases unmatched: 11. The CDR3 loop is CASSVTQGTSNQPQHF. DNA for the CDR3: TGCGCCAGCAGCGTAACACAGGGGACAAGTAATCAGCCCCAGCATTTT.

Details on this clone: Sequence at one end of the junction differs from germline and may be a read error. The genes are TRBV5-1 and TRBJ1-2; D is possibly TRBD1 (5 bases). Germline lookup yields CDR1 SGHRS and CDR2 YFSETQ. The CDR3 covers 13 residues. The CDR3 DNA is TGCGCCAGCAGTTTGGACACGGACAATGGCTACACCTTC. Encoded protein: CASSLDTDNGYTF.

Only a few counts were recorded for this clone. The gene calls are TRBV16 and TRBJ2-5, with TRBD2 identical over 9 bases. Germline V gene sequence: CDR1 KGHSY, CDR2 FQNENV. This CDR3 is 13 amino acids long. Trimming removed 4 bases from V and 3 bases from J; junction bases left unmatched: 0. The CDR3: CASSRLAEETQYF. CDR3 nucleotides: TGTGCCAGCAGCCGACTAGCGGAAGAGACCCAGTACTTC. The complete variable domain, with remaining parts taken from reference TRBV16 and TRBJ2-5, reads GEEVAQTPKHLVRGEGQKAKLYCAPIKGHSYVFWYQQVLKNEFKFLISFQNENVFDETGMPKERFSAKCLPNSPCSLEIQATKLEDSAVYFCASSRLAEETQYFGPGTRLLVL.

The chain has TRBV9 and TRBJ2-7; tentatively, D is TRBD1 (8 bases). This CDR3 has 14 amino acids. CDR1 is SGDLS, CDR2 YYNGEE, per germline. Trimming pared 4 bases from V and 6 bases from J, leaving 17 bases between. CDR3 loop: CASSPRQGRGEQYF. CDR3 coding DNA: TGTGCCAGCAGCCCCCGACAGGGGAGGGGCGAGCAGTACTTC.

The gene calls are TRBV4-2 and TRBJ2-2; a weak D match, TRBD2 (6 bases). This CDR3 has 16 amino acids. Looked up from germline, CDR1 is LGHNA and CDR2 is YNFKEQ. The V end lost 2 bases, the J end lost 0 bases, and 10 bases lay between the germline ends. The CDR3 is CASSQTRDSNTGELFF. The CDR3 DNA sequence: TGTGCCAGCAGCCAAACCAGGGACTCGAACACCGGGGAGCTGTTTTTT.